Listed below are T cell receptor beta chains from one sample, sequenced in a study of breast tumors, draining lymph nodes, adjacent tissues. MiXCR, run by TCRdb on the multiplex PCR reads, gives a single entry per CDR3 protein. The sample carries 21,000 or so distinct CDR3 sequences, approximately 40% recorded once. Sequencing was carried out using breast tumor tissue. The receptors stem from a female donor with breast cancer. Some clones in this sample may be carry-over from other donors' samples. CDR3s include the opening cysteine and the closing phenylalanine or tryptophan. The order of the fields is CDR3 protein, CDR3 DNA, D gene, clone size, V gene, CDR3 length, J gene. The D gene is left open where the match is weak. Clone size appears in some rows only: once, few, many, or a class for an expanded clone.

CATSVGSLDTQYF TGTGCCACCAGTGTCGGCTCATTGGATACGCAGTATTTT . . TRBV24-1 13 TRBJ2-3
CASSDAYVGGPLVRLQPQHF TGTGCCAGCAGTGACGCCTACGTAGGGGGCCCTCTCGTGCGGTTGCAGCCCCAGCATTTT TRBD1 . TRBV6-4 20 TRBJ1-5
CASSPRDARYNEQFF TGTGCCAGCTCACCCAGGGACGCGAGGTACAATGAGCAGTTCTTC . few TRBV18 15 TRBJ2-1
CASSPRDTEARETQYF TGTGCCAGCTCACCACGGGACACCGAAGCTCGGGAGACCCAGTACTTC . . TRBV18 16 TRBJ2-5
CASSQERQLYGYTF TGTGCCAGCAGCCAAGAACGGCAGCTCTATGGCTACACCTTC . . TRBV3-1 14 TRBJ1-2
CASSQDQTGYYEQYF TGTGCCAGCAGCCAAGATCAGACAGGTTACTACGAGCAGTACTTC . many TRBV14 15 TRBJ2-7
CASRSEAYYEQYF TGCGCCAGCAGATCCGAAGCATACTACGAGCAGTACTTC . . TRBV5-1 13 TRBJ2-7
CASSQLAGANSPLHF TGCGCCAGCAGCCAATTGGCAGGGGCAAATTCACCCCTCCACTTT . . TRBV4-3 15 TRBJ1-6
CASRGGLASDNEQFF TGTGCCAGCAGGGGAGGACTAGCGAGCGACAATGAGCAGTTCTTC TRBD2 . TRBV2 15 TRBJ2-1
CATLKDLGGELFF TGTGCCACCCTTAAGGACTTGGGCGGGGAGCTGTTTTTT . many TRBV15 13 TRBJ2-2
CASSYGRGFSYGQHF TGTGCCAGCAGCTACGGTAGAGGGTTTTCCTACGGGCAGCACTTC . . TRBV7-8 15 TRBJ2-7
CASSSGRYEQYF TGCGCCAGCAGCTCGGGCCGTTACGAGCAGTACTTC . many TRBV5-1 12 TRBJ2-7
CASSMDHNTEAFF TGTGCCAGCAGTATGGACCACAACACTGAAGCTTTCTTT . few TRBV2 13 TRBJ1-1
CASSVVGLITDTQYF TGTGCCAGCAGCGTAGTGGGATTGATCACAGATACGCAGTATTTT . many TRBV9 15 TRBJ2-3
CASSQGNSGSRTDTQYF TGTGCCAGCAGCCAAGGTAATAGCGGGAGCCGCACAGATACGCAGTATTTT TRBD2 . TRBV7-9 17 TRBJ2-3
CASSTGGSLSGELFF TGTGCCAGTAGTACTGGCGGGAGTCTCTCCGGGGAGCTGTTTTTT TRBD2 many TRBV19 15 TRBJ2-2
CASSENTNYGYTF TGCGCCAGCAGTGAGAACACCAACTATGGCTACACCTTC . . TRBV10-2 13 TRBJ1-2
CASSPEITANYGYTF TGTGCCAGCAGTCCGGAGATAACAGCAAACTATGGCTACACCTTC . . TRBV6-1 15 TRBJ1-2
CATSDRRSSTSTDTQYF TGTGCCACCAGTGATAGACGGAGTTCCACTAGCACAGATACGCAGTATTTT . . TRBV24-1 17 TRBJ2-3
CASSDRTASTDTQYF TGTGCCAGCAGTGATCGAACGGCTAGCACAGATACGCAGTATTTT . many TRBV2 15 TRBJ2-3
CSVDLTSGVGQYF TGCAGCGTTGATTTAACCTCGGGGGTCGGGCAGTACTTC . few TRBV29-1 13 TRBJ2-7
CASKPEGRRRGNGVAGLSTDTQYF TGTGCCAGCAAGCCGGAGGGACGGAGACGGGGAAACGGGGTAGCGGGACTCAGCACAGATACGCAGTATTTT TRBD2 . TRBV7-2 24 TRBJ2-3
CATSKGTSSYNEQFF TGTGCCACCAGCAAGGGGACGAGCTCCTACAATGAGCAGTTCTTC . few TRBV15 15 TRBJ2-1
CASSLDRRGRFPYEQYF TGTGCCAGCAGCTTAGACCGCAGGGGAAGGTTTCCCTACGAGCAGTACTTC . many TRBV11-2 17 TRBJ2-7
CATSWSSYNSPLHF TGTGCCACCAGTTGGAGCTCCTATAATTCACCCCTCCACTTT . many TRBV15 14 TRBJ1-6
CASSYVGGAYEQYF TGTGCCAGCAGTTATGTCGGGGGGGCCTACGAGCAGTACTTC TRBD2 . TRBV6-5 14 TRBJ2-7
CASSIRTSGEQFF TGTGCCAGTAGTATAAGGACTAGCGGGGAGCAGTTCTTC TRBD2 many TRBV19 13 TRBJ2-1
CASSPQGYNQPQHF TGTGCCAGCAGTCCACAGGGTTACAATCAGCCCCAGCATTTT . . TRBV6-2/TRBV6-3 14 TRBJ1-5
CASRDSNNEKLFF TGTGCCAGCCGGGATTCTAATAATGAAAAACTGTTTTTT . many TRBV5-8 13 TRBJ1-4
CATLQGYEQYF TGTGCCACCCTTCAGGGTTACGAGCAGTACTTC . . TRBV6-1 11 TRBJ2-7
CASSVYRQNYGYTF TGTGCCAGCAGTGTCTATAGACAGAACTATGGCTACACCTTC . many TRBV2 14 TRBJ1-2
CASSQGLFNSPLHF TGTGCCAGCAGCCAGGGGCTTTTTAATTCACCCCTCCACTTT . many TRBV16 14 TRBJ1-6
CASKRASTDTQYF TGCGCCAGCAAAAGGGCTAGCACAGATACGCAGTATTTT . many TRBV10-2 13 TRBJ2-3
CASSPLGASTDTQYF TGTGCCAGCAGTCCCCTGGGGGCTAGCACAGATACGCAGTATTTT . many TRBV12-3/TRBV12-4 15 TRBJ2-3
CASTRMSGGAFPYEQYF TGTGCCAGCACTCGGATGAGCGGGGGGGCGTTCCCCTACGAGCAGTACTTC TRBD2 few TRBV6-5 17 TRBJ2-7
CASSFLTGGNSPLHF TGTGCCAGCAGCTTCTTGACAGGGGGCAATTCACCCCTCCACTTT TRBD1 many TRBV5-6 15 TRBJ1-6
CSAATGRGGYGYTF TGCAGTGCTGCGACAGGGAGGGGGGGCTATGGCTACACCTTC TRBD1 many TRBV20-1 14 TRBJ1-2
CASSARLAGGKETQYF TGTGCCAGCAGCGCCCGACTAGCGGGAGGAAAAGAGACCCAGTACTTC TRBD2 many TRBV9 16 TRBJ2-5
CASSDVGLYEQYF TGTGCCAGTAGTGATGTGGGTCTCTACGAGCAGTACTTC . many TRBV19 13 TRBJ2-7
CASSPDRVVEQYF TGTGCCAGCAGCCCAGACAGGGTGGTCGAGCAGTACTTC TRBD1 . TRBV3-1 13 TRBJ2-7
CASSPDGKNIQYF TGTGCCAGCAGCCCCGACGGCAAAAACATTCAGTACTTC . many TRBV7-2 13 TRBJ2-4
CASSSHSGTGTDTQYF TGTGCCAGCAGCTCTCATAGCGGGACCGGCACAGATACGCAGTATTTT TRBD2 . TRBV7-3 16 TRBJ2-3
CASSSSTSRNTGELFF TGCGCCAGCAGCTCCTCGACTAGCAGAAACACCGGGGAGCTGTTTTTT TRBD2 few TRBV5-1 16 TRBJ2-2
CASNRDYGYTF TGTGCCAGCAACAGGGACTATGGCTACACCTTC . . TRBV2 11 TRBJ1-2
CASGGLGASSTDTQYF TGCGCCAGTGGGGGGCTGGGCGCTTCTAGCACAGATACGCAGTATTTT . . TRBV5-1 16 TRBJ2-3
CASSEGDRSYEQYF TGTGCCAGCAGTGAAGGGGACAGGTCCTACGAGCAGTACTTC TRBD1 medium-sized TRBV25-1 14 TRBJ2-7
CASSEYGQGNEKLFF TGTGCCAGCAGTGAATATGGACAGGGGAATGAAAAACTGTTTTTT TRBD1 . TRBV25-1 15 TRBJ1-4
CASSFRGLGYEQYF TGTGCCAGCAGCTTCAGGGGTTTAGGCTACGAGCAGTACTTC . few TRBV5-6 14 TRBJ2-7
CASSGDRGNEQFF TGTGCCAGTAGTGGGGACAGGGGAAATGAGCAGTTCTTC TRBD1 many TRBV19 13 TRBJ2-1
CASSLVGTDRSEKLFF TGCGCCAGCAGCTTGGTCGGGACAGATCGAAGTGAAAAACTGTTTTTT TRBD1 . TRBV5-1 16 TRBJ1-4
CASSLRGVETQYF TGTGCCAGCAGCTTACGGGGAGTAGAGACCCAGTACTTC . medium-sized TRBV11-3 13 TRBJ2-5
CASSYSTVYYGYTF TGTGCCAGCAGTTACTCGACAGTTTACTATGGCTACACCTTC . . TRBV6-6 14 TRBJ1-2
CASSPTSGSADTQYF TGTGCCAGCAGCCCGACTAGCGGGAGTGCAGATACGCAGTATTTT TRBD2 many TRBV12-3/TRBV12-4 15 TRBJ2-3
CASSPTGGNSPLHF TGTGCCAGCAGTCCGACAGGAGGCAATTCACCCCTCCACTTT . many TRBV5-6 14 TRBJ1-6
CASSWTDLYGYTF TGTGCCAGCAGTTGGACGGATCTTTATGGCTACACCTTC . many TRBV12-3/TRBV12-4 13 TRBJ1-2
CAWYDSSGAIYF TGTGCCTGGTATGACAGCTCCGGCGCCATATATTTT . many TRBV30 12 TRBJ1-3